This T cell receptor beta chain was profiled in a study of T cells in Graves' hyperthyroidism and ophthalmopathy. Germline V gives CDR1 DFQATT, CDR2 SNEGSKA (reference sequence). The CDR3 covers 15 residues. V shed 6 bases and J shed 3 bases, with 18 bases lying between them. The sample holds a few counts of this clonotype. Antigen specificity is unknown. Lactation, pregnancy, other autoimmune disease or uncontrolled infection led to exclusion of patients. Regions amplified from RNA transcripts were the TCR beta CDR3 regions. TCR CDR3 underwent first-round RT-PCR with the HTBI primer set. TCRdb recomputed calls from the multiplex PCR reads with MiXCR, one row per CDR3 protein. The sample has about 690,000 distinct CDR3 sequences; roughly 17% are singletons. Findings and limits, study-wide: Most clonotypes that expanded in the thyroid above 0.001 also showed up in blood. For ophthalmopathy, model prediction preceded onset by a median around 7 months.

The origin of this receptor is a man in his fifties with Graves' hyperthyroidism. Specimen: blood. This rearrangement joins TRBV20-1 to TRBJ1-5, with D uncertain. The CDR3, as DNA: TGCAGTGCCACTTCCGGGCAGAGCTTCAATCAGCCCCAGCATTTT. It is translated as CSATSGQSFNQPQHF.